The present TCR beta chain was sequenced within a study of T cells in localized non-small cell lung cancer. Study observations and caveats: Heterogeneity within the tumor remains possible, as just one region underwent sequencing. In adjacent lung, a median around 55 of the top 100 tumor clones were found.

The protocol was immunoSEQ multiplex PCR, while the TCRdb copy is restricted to in-frame clones and leaves out a portion. The top ten clones hold under 35% of a sample with roughly 9,900 clones, 60% to 75% of them seen once. Notes on this clone: Its antigen is currently unknown.

Sequencing was performed on peripheral blood, taken before any cancer treatment. The source is a male donor older than 55 with stage I lung adenocarcinoma.

CDR3 bases: TGTGCCAGCAGGCCAGCGGGGGGCCGTTTAGAGCAGTACTTC. It yields the protein CASRPAGGRLEQYF. The rearrangement links TRBV27 to TRBJ2-7; 9 nucleotides agree with TRBD2. The CDR3 loop spans 14 amino acids. The J segment lost 7 bases and the V segment lost 6 bases, leaving 10 bases of the junction unmatched. The germline gives CDR1 MNHEY, CDR2 SMNVEV (reference sequence).